A single sample gave rise to the 30 T cell receptor beta chains below, sequenced in a study of cytomegalovirus exposure and HLA in healthy donors. The PCR had 60 Vbeta and 13 Jbeta primers. The repertoire was sequenced with immunoSEQ multiplex PCR; TCRdb's copy has only in-frame clones and lacks some. Found here are about 98,000 clones, 60% to 80% of them singletons; the top ten hold 1.2%. The sample comprised PBMCs. The receptor source for this set is a female donor in good health and CMV-seronegative.

The chain carries TRBV28 and TRBJ1-1; the match to TRBD1 covers 9 bases. The CDR3 length is 14 residues. V lost 10 bases and J lost 4; bases outside the gene matches: 10. CDR1 MDHEN and CDR2 SYDVKM come from the germline V gene. The CDR3 nucleotides are TGTGCCATAGACAGGGGGACGGGACCCACTGAAGCTTTCTTT. Its translation: CAIDRGTGPTEAFF. Together with reference TRBV28 and TRBJ1-1, the CDR3 gives the full variable domain: DVKVTQSSRYLVKRTGEKVFLECVQDMDHENMFWYRQDPGLGLRLIYFSYDVKMKEKGDIPEGYSVSREKKERFSLILESASTNQTSMYLCAIDRGTGPTEAFFGQGTRLTVV.

This clone has more than one count but fewer than ten. V and J are TRBV30 and TRBJ2-3, with 7 bases aligning to TRBD1. J lost 11 bases, V lost 3 bases, and 5 bases had no gene match. The CDR3 consists of 11 residues. Per germline, CDR1 GTSNPN and CDR2 SVGIG (reference sequence). CDR3 residues: CAWSQGDEQYF. The CDR3 DNA sequence: TGTGCCTGGAGCCAGGGGGATGAGCAGTATTTT. Full variable domain (remainder filled in from reference TRBV30 and TRBJ2-3): SQTIHQWPATLVQPVGSPLSLECTVEGTSNPNLYWYRQAAGRGLQLLFYSVGIGQISSEVPQNLSASRPQDRQFILSSKKLLLSDSGFYLCAWSQGDEQYFGPGTRLTVL.

The CDR3 DNA reads TGTGCCAGCAGCTTACGCGAAAATGAAAAACTGTTTTTT. Translated: CASSLRENEKLFF. The chain uses TRBV11-2 and TRBJ1-4; D is unclear. This CDR3 has 13 amino acids. Trimming took 2 bases from V and 5 from J, leaving 6 bases between them. CDR1 and CDR2 from the germline V gene are SGHAT and FQNNGV. Variable domain in full (rest from reference TRBV11-2 and TRBJ1-4): EAGVAQSPRYKIIEKRQSVAFWCNPISGHATLYWYQQILGQGPKLLIQFQNNGVVDDSQLPKDRFSAERLKGVDSTLKIQPAKLEDSAVYLCASSLRENEKLFFGSGTQLSVL.

This clone showed up just a few times. The chain combines TRBV7-2 with TRBJ2-7, with D possibly TRBD1 on 5 matching bases. Germline assignment: CDR1 SGHTA and CDR2 FQGNSA. The CDR3 consists of 13 residues. Trimming removed 2 bases from V and 4 bases from J, with 9 bases in between. The chain's CDR3 is CASSLWGLYEQYF. The DNA for the CDR3 is TGTGCCAGCAGCTTATGGGGCCTTTACGAGCAGTACTTC.

The chain has TRBV13 and TRBJ2-3, with 14 bases matching TRBD2. Germline-derived CDR1 and CDR2 are PRHDT and FYEKMQ (reference sequence). The V segment lost 4 bases and the J segment 0 bases; nucleotides outside the gene matches: 12. This CDR3 has 20 amino acids. The CDR3 DNA reads TGTGCCAGCAGCTCCGGGACTAGCGGGAGCCCGGCGTATAGCACAGATACGCAGTATTTT. As protein: CASSSGTSGSPAYSTDTQYF. The entire variable domain, with the rest obtained from reference TRBV13 and TRBJ2-3, is as follows: AAGVIQSPRHLIKEKRETATLKCYPIPRHDTVYWYQQGPGQDPQFLISFYEKMQSDKGSIPDRFSAQQFSDYHSELNMSSLELGDSALYFCASSSGTSGSPAYSTDTQYFGPGTRLTVL.

This clone was detected only a few times. This rearrangement joins TRBV7-9 to TRBJ2-2; D perhaps matches TRBD1 (5 bases). CDR1 SEHNR and CDR2 FQNEAQ come from the germline V gene (reference sequence). V shed 7 bases and J shed 4 bases, with 16 bases lying between them. CDR3 length: 15 residues. The CDR3 nucleotides are TGTGCCAGCACCACCGATACAGGAGTCACCGGGGAGCTGTTTTTT. Its translation is CASTTDTGVTGELFF.

V and J are TRBV6-1 and TRBJ2-3; TRBD2 matches at 10 bases. Per germline, CDR1 MNHNS and CDR2 SASEGT. Germline trimming cut 4 bases from V and 0 bases from J; bases unmatched to any gene: 4. This CDR3 comprises 16 residues. The CDR3 sequence: CASSAWTSGSTDTQYF. CDR3 sequence (DNA): TGTGCCAGCAGTGCCTGGACTAGCGGCAGCACAGATACGCAGTATTTT.

The rearrangement links TRBV11-3 to TRBJ1-2; D might be TRBD1 (5 bases). Germline assignment: CDR1 SGHNT and CDR2 YENEEA. This CDR3 comprises 12 residues. V was trimmed by 6 bases and J by 6 bases, leaving 11 bases between them. CDR3 residues: CASRFQGDGYTF. The CDR3 nucleotides are TGTGCCAGCAGATTCCAGGGTGATGGCTACACCTTC. Full variable domain (rest looked up from reference TRBV11-3 and TRBJ1-2): EAGVVQSPRYKIIEKKQPVAFWCNPISGHNTLYWYLQNLGQGPELLIRYENEEAVDDSQLPKDRFSAERLKGVDSTLKIQPAELGDSAVYLCASRFQGDGYTFGSGTRLTVV.

The CDR3 coding sequence is TGTGCCAGCAGTGAACAGGTCCTGAACACTGAAGCTTTCTTT. Its translation is CASSEQVLNTEAFF. The rearrangement joins TRBV6-1 to TRBJ1-1; D unclear. Trimming cost V 2 bases and J 0 bases, with 7 bases left between them. The CDR3 consists of 14 residues. Looked up from germline, CDR1 is MNHNS and CDR2 is SASEGT.

J is TRBJ2-1 and V is TRBV2, with TRBD2 matching 14 bases. The CDR3 is 16 residues long. CDR1 is SNHLY and CDR2 is FYNNEI in the germline V gene. V shed 6 bases and J 4 bases; nucleotides not matched to a gene: 5. This CDR3 is CASSRGLAGGYNEQFF. Written as DNA, the CDR3 is TGTGCCAGCAGCCGCGGACTAGCGGGGGGATACAATGAGCAGTTCTTC.

The sample holds a few counts of this clone. The chain couples TRBV2 to TRBJ2-7; 9 bases agree with TRBD2. The CDR3 spans 15 residues. Trimming at V came to 10 bases and at J to 5 bases, leaving 15 bases not matched to a gene. Germline V CDR1 and CDR2: SNHLY, FYNNEI. CDR3 bases: TGTGCCACACGGCGGGGCGGGGGGGCCGTGAACGAGCAGTACTTC. Its protein is CATRRGGGAVNEQYF.

V gene TRBV28 combines with J gene TRBJ2-2, with D perhaps TRBD2 (5 bases). V was cut by 10 bases and J by 5 bases, with 23 bases left in between. The CDR3 has 16 amino acids. Germline values: CDR1 MDHEN, CDR2 SYDVKM. The CDR3 DNA reads TGTGCCACCAGCTGGGGAGCAGGTACGGGAACCGGGGAGCTGTTTTTT. Protein product: CATSWGAGTGTGELFF.

This sequence joins TRBV5-6 and TRBJ2-1, with a weak D call TRBD1 (5 bases). Germline V gives CDR1 SGHDT, CDR2 YYEEEE. This CDR3 has 13 residues. V shed 7 bases and J shed 3 bases, with 11 bases lying between them. CDR3 residues: CASLKTGYNEQFF. The CDR3 DNA sequence: TGTGCCAGCCTCAAAACAGGCTACAATGAGCAGTTCTTC. Full variable domain (missing parts from reference TRBV5-6 and TRBJ2-1): DAGVTQSPTHLIKTRGQQVTLRCSPKSGHDTVSWYQQALGQGPQFIFQYYEEEERQRGNFPDRFSGHQFPNYSSELNVNALLLGDSALYLCASLKTGYNEQFFGPGTRLTVL.

This rearrangement joins TRBV2 to TRBJ1-1; 8 bases line up with TRBD1. V lost 4 bases, J lost 4 bases, and 5 bases stayed unmatched. The germline gives CDR1 SNHLY, CDR2 FYNNEI. CDR3 size: 14 residues. This CDR3 reads CASSVQGARTEAFF. CDR3 nucleotides: TGTGCCAGCAGTGTGCAGGGGGCGCGCACTGAAGCTTTCTTT.

The chain joins TRBV9 to TRBJ2-1, with D hard to call. Germline CDR1 SGDLS, CDR2 YYNGEE. The CDR3 is 13 residues long. V lost 7 bases, J lost 0 bases, and 8 bases lay in between. CDR3 region: CASGQSSYNEQFF. CDR3 DNA: TGTGCCAGCGGGCAAAGCTCCTACAATGAGCAGTTCTTC. Full variable domain (missing parts from reference TRBV9 and TRBJ2-1): DSGVTQTPKHLITATGQRVTLRCSPRSGDLSVYWYQQSLDQGLQFLIQYYNGEERAKGNILERFSAQQFPDLHSELNLSSLELGDSALYFCASGQSSYNEQFFGPGTRLTVL.

As for this clone: The identical CDR3 is also encoded by other nucleotide sequences in the sample. The J gene is TRBJ1-6, the V gene TRBV4-1; D is unresolved. V lost 1 base, J lost 9 bases, and 13 bases lay in between. The CDR3 is made up of 15 amino acids. Germline loops: CDR1 MGHRA, CDR2 YSYEKL. The CDR3 loop reads CASSQGREFLSPLHF. CDR3 DNA sequence: TGCGCCAGCAGCCAAGGCCGAGAGTTTCTTTCACCCCTCCACTTT.

The chain has TRBV5-6 and TRBJ2-7; 9 bases map to TRBD1. V was pared by 4 bases and J by 4 bases, with 6 bases of the junction left unmatched. CDR3 length: 14 amino acids. Germline values: CDR1 SGHDT, CDR2 YYEEEE. DNA for the CDR3: TGTGCCAGCAGCCAGGGACAGGGCTGGTACGAGCAGTACTTC. Protein product: CASSQGQGWYEQYF.

V gene TRBV12-1 combines with J gene TRBJ2-7; the D call of TRBD2 is as the table states it, not checked on the DNA. TRBV12-1 is a recognized pseudogene. This CDR3 contains 13 residues. The CDR3: CASSSGLAGPFYF. In DNA form, the CDR3 reads TGTGCCAGCAGCTCGGGACTAGCTGGGCCGTTCTACTTC.

This clone was counted between two and nine times. The V and J genes are TRBV11-3 and TRBJ2-5; 8 bases line up with TRBD2. This CDR3 is 18 amino acids long. V shed 4 bases and J 2 bases; nucleotides not matched to a gene: 15. The germline V gene has CDR1 SGHNT and CDR2 YENEEA. This CDR3 is CASSSRGVGGLGQETQYF. The CDR3 DNA reads TGTGCCAGCAGCTCAAGAGGGGTGGGGGGACTAGGGCAAGAGACCCAGTACTTC.

This chain links TRBV28 with TRBJ2-7; 9 bases agree with TRBD1. V gave up 5 bases and J gave up 3 bases; unmatched junction bases: 8. This CDR3 is built from 15 residues. CDR1 and CDR2 from the germline V gene are MDHEN and SYDVKM. CDR3 residues: CASSLPTGQGYEQYF. For the CDR3, the DNA is TGTGCCAGCAGTCTTCCCACGGGACAGGGCTACGAGCAGTACTTC.

The chain recombines TRBV2 with TRBJ1-2; 8 bases line up with TRBD1. This CDR3 has 15 residues. Germline CDR1 and CDR2: SNHLY and FYNNEI. Trimming cost V 6 bases and J 2 bases; bases outside gene matches: 8. The CDR3 DNA is TGTGCCAGCAGGGCCCGACAGGGGCCGAACTATGGCTACACCTTC. Its translation: CASRARQGPNYGYTF.

This clone was detected a few times. The chain has TRBV30 and TRBJ2-5; no clear D. Trimming removed 3 bases from V and 3 bases from J, with 11 bases in between. CDR3 length: 13 amino acids. The germline CDR1 and CDR2 sequences are GTSNPN and SVGIG (reference sequence). The CDR3 DNA follows: TGTGCCTGGAGCCGATCACAAAAAGAGACCCAGTACTTC. Translated, it gives CAWSRSQKETQYF.

This sequence joins TRBV11-2 and TRBJ2-5, with D possibly being TRBD1 (6 bases). Trimming cost V 1 base and J 5 bases, with 14 bases left between them. The germline CDR1 and CDR2 sequences are SGHAT and FQNNGV. There are 15 residues in the CDR3. DNA of the CDR3: TGTGCCAGCAGCTTAGGGCAGGGGAAGTGGGAGACCCAGTACTTC. This sequence encodes CASSLGQGKWETQYF. Based on the CDR3 plus reference TRBV11-2 and TRBJ2-5, the full variable domain is EAGVAQSPRYKIIEKRQSVAFWCNPISGHATLYWYQQILGQGPKLLIQFQNNGVVDDSQLPKDRFSAERLKGVDSTLKIQPAKLEDSAVYLCASSLGQGKWETQYFGPGTRLLVL.

J is TRBJ2-2 and V is TRBV29-1; tentatively, D is TRBD1 (6 bases). The CDR3 has 15 amino acids. Trimming stripped 2 bases from V and 4 bases from J, with 14 bases between. In germline, CDR1 is SQVTM, CDR2 ANQGSEA. The CDR3 DNA follows: TGCAGCGTTGAACCGGAACAGGGCGTCACCGGGGAGCTGTTTTTT. Its translation: CSVEPEQGVTGELFF.

This rearrangement joins TRBV19 to TRBJ1-2, with 8 bases that match TRBD1. The CDR3 is made up of 16 amino acids. Trimming cost V 4 bases and J 5 bases; bases outside gene matches: 12. Germline V gene lookup returns CDR1 LNHDA and CDR2 SQIVND (reference sequence). This CDR3 reads CASSRVGTGGWYGYTF. CDR3 DNA sequence: TGTGCCAGTAGTAGAGTCGGGACAGGCGGCTGGTATGGCTACACCTTC.

The chain recombines TRBV5-4 with TRBJ2-7; D is possibly TRBD1 (6 bases). Trimming pared 3 bases from V and 3 bases from J, leaving 22 bases between. The CDR3 contains 17 residues. The V gene's germline CDR1 is SGHNT and CDR2 YYREEE (reference sequence). The CDR3 bases are TGTGCCAGCAGCTGGCGGACTTTCAGGGGAGATTACTACGAGCAGTACTTC. Its translation is CASSWRTFRGDYYEQYF.

This clone was detected only a few times. This sequence joins TRBV28 and TRBJ2-7; 10 bases align to TRBD2. The J segment lost 4 bases and the V segment lost 5 bases, leaving 14 bases of the junction unmatched. Germline CDR1 MDHEN, CDR2 SYDVKM. The CDR3 is 17 residues long. CDR3 bases: TGTGCCAGCAGTCCCGCCCCGTTGACTAGCGGGCCTTACGAGCAGTACTTC. It specifies CASSPAPLTSGPYEQYF.

This chain links TRBV6-1 with TRBJ1-2; possibly TRBD1 for D (6 bases). Trimming removed 3 bases from V and 5 bases from J, with 16 bases in between. Germline V lookup: CDR1 MNHNS, CDR2 SASEGT. This CDR3 has 15 residues. The CDR3 loop is CASSESTGFGYGYTF. DNA for the CDR3: TGTGCCAGCAGTGAGTCAACAGGGTTCGGATATGGCTACACCTTC.

This clone was counted a single time. The chain recombines TRBV18 with TRBJ2-1, with 10 bases aligning to TRBD2. The CDR3 totals 15 residues. The germline V gene has CDR1 KGHSH and CDR2 LQKENI. V was pared by 2 bases and J by 5 bases, with 3 bases of the junction left unmatched. The CDR3 region is CASSPILAGNNEQFF. CDR3 in DNA: TGTGCCAGCTCACCAATACTAGCGGGAAACAATGAGCAGTTCTTC.

This chain joins TRBV9 and TRBJ2-2; perhaps TRBD1 as D (5 bases). This CDR3 spans 16 amino acids. The V and J ends lost 0 bases and 6 bases respectively, with 15 bases between them. Per the germline V gene, CDR1 is SGDLS and CDR2 is YYNGEE. This CDR3 is CASSVGGTGMAGELFF. The CDR3 DNA is TGTGCCAGCAGCGTAGGAGGCACAGGTATGGCCGGGGAGCTGTTTTTT.